Listed here are 27 T cell receptor beta chains from one sample, sequenced in a study of blood T cell repertoires in COVID-19. The method was immunoSEQ multiplex PCR; TCRdb's version includes in-frame clones alone and lacks a portion of them. The sample yields 250,000 to 300,000 clones, 75% to 90% seen once. Specimen: peripheral blood. Source of these receptors: a woman aged 70-85 years with COVID-19, enrolled during active disease.

The genes are TRBV29-1 and TRBJ1-2; 8 nucleotides align to TRBD1. The CDR3 contains 12 residues. The germline V gene encodes CDR1 SQVTM and CDR2 ANQGSEA. The trim removed 4 bases at V and 6 bases at J, leaving 4 bases unmatched. The CDR3 DNA reads as TGCAGCGTTGTGGACAGGGATAATGGCTACACCTTC. As protein: CSVVDRDNGYTF.

This clone was picked up many times. The chain combines TRBV11-2 with TRBJ1-1; D gene unclear. The V end was cut by 4 bases, the J end by 3 bases, with 9 bases between. This CDR3 is 13 amino acids long. Germline assignment: CDR1 SGHAT and CDR2 FQNNGV. CDR3 nucleotides: TGTGCCAGCAGCTATACCGGGGACACTGAAGCTTTCTTT. Its translation: CASSYTGDTEAFF.

The chain carries TRBV10-3 and TRBJ2-5, with a weak D call TRBD2 (6 bases). The germline CDR1 and CDR2 sequences are ENHRY and SYGVKD. Trimming stripped 8 bases from V and 7 bases from J, with 14 bases between. This CDR3 is built from 12 residues. The CDR3 is CAIGGFSGTQYF. CDR3 nucleotide sequence: TGTGCCATCGGGGGGTTCTCGGGGACCCAGTACTTC.

The chain combines TRBV28 with TRBJ2-2, with 9 bases that match TRBD1. The CDR3 is 16 residues long. CDR1 and CDR2 (germline): MDHEN, SYDVKM. The ends lost 5 bases at V and 6 bases at J; junction bases unmatched: 10. The chain's CDR3 is CASSPSGTGLPGELFF. The CDR3 coding sequence is TGTGCCAGCAGTCCCTCGGGGACAGGGCTGCCCGGGGAGCTGTTTTTT. The whole variable domain, filled in from reference TRBV28 and TRBJ2-2, reads DVKVTQSSRYLVKRTGEKVFLECVQDMDHENMFWYRQDPGLGLRLIYFSYDVKMKEKGDIPEGYSVSREKKERFSLILESASTNQTSMYLCASSPSGTGLPGELFFGEGSRLTVL.

CDR3 region: CASSQEFTGDWLGTEAFF. The CDR3 DNA follows: TGCGCCAGCAGCCAAGAATTTACAGGGGATTGGTTGGGCACTGAAGCTTTCTTT. This chain links TRBV4-3 with TRBJ1-1; 7 bases fit TRBD1. CDR1 is LGHNA, CDR2 YSLEER, per germline. The V gene end was trimmed by 0 bases and the J gene end by 4 bases; junction bases not matched to a gene: 14. The CDR3 is 18 residues long.

This clone has at least ten counts. The chain has TRBV28 and TRBJ1-1, with D unclear. Germline-derived CDR1 and CDR2 are MDHEN and SYDVKM. V was pared by 5 bases and J by 5 bases, with 9 bases between. The CDR3 has 12 amino acids. Written as DNA, the CDR3 is TGTGCCAGCAGTCGCTCGGAGACTGAAGCTTTCTTT. As protein: CASSRSETEAFF.

The rearrangement uses TRBV2 and TRBJ2-3; 15 bases are shared with TRBD2. From germline, CDR1 is SNHLY and CDR2 FYNNEI. CDR3 length: 16 residues. V lost 8 bases to trimming and J lost 4 bases; unmatched junction nucleotides: 7. The CDR3 bases are TGTGCCAGCTGGACTAGCGGGGGGGCCTATCCAGATACGCAGTATTTT. Amino acids: CASWTSGGAYPDTQYF.

The chain is built from TRBV5-6 and TRBJ1-3; TRBD1 aligns across 9 bases. V dropped 0 bases and J dropped 4; count of bases not matched to a gene: 8. Germline V gene sequence: CDR1 SGHDT, CDR2 YYEEEE. The CDR3 has 17 residues. The CDR3 DNA reads TGTGCCAGCAGCTTGGAAGCAGGACAGGGGACAGGAAACACCATATATTTT. The encoded protein is CASSLEAGQGTGNTIYF.

The V call is TRBV21-1, the J call TRBJ2-7; no DNA check was done on the table's D call, TRBD2. TRBV21-1 is listed as a pseudogene. The length of the CDR3 is 15 residues. The CDR3 bases are TGTGCCACTTTGGGAGGGGGGCGCTCTCGGAACGAGCAGTACTTC. Protein sequence: CATLGGGRSRNEQYF.

This rearrangement joins TRBV30 to TRBJ2-7; 11 bases are shared with TRBD2. Trimming removed 3 bases from V and 0 bases from J; junction bases left unmatched: 4. This CDR3 has 15 amino acids. Germline values: CDR1 GTSNPN, CDR2 SVGIG (reference sequence). The CDR3 nucleotides are TGTGCCTGGAGGAAGACTAGCGGGGTCTCCTACGAGCAGTACTTC. It yields the protein CAWRKTSGVSYEQYF.

V gene TRBV11-2 combines with J gene TRBJ2-7; TRBD1 matches 8 bases. Germline values: CDR1 SGHAT, CDR2 FQNNGV. There are 15 residues in the CDR3. Trimming removed 1 base from V and 4 bases from J; junction bases left unmatched: 6. The chain's CDR3 is CASSLGLGQGYEQYF. The CDR3 DNA follows: TGTGCCAGCAGCTTAGGGCTCGGACAGGGTTACGAGCAGTACTTC. Variable domain in full (rest from reference TRBV11-2 and TRBJ2-7): EAGVAQSPRYKIIEKRQSVAFWCNPISGHATLYWYQQILGQGPKLLIQFQNNGVVDDSQLPKDRFSAERLKGVDSTLKIQPAKLEDSAVYLCASSLGLGQGYEQYFGPGTRLTVT.

The chain recombines TRBV19 with TRBJ1-2; tentative D call: TRBD1 (6 bases). The CDR3 covers 14 residues. The V end was cut by 3 bases, the J end by 4 bases, with 12 bases between. In germline, CDR1 is LNHDA, CDR2 SQIVND (reference sequence). The CDR3 DNA is TGTGCCAGTAGTATTGGGGGCACAGGCTATGGCTACACCTTC. Amino acid sequence: CASSIGGTGYGYTF.

The chain carries TRBV3-1 (or the pseudogene TRBV3-2) and TRBJ1-6; no firm D call. Germline assignment: CDR1 LGHDT and CDR2 YNNKEL (reference sequence). The CDR3 consists of 17 residues. The V end lost 4 bases, the J end lost 0 bases, and 13 bases lay between the germline ends. Here the CDR3 reads CASSLGGGHSYNSPLHF. CDR3 in DNA: TGTGCCAGCAGCCTTGGAGGAGGGCACTCCTATAATTCACCCCTCCACTTT.

This clone has a single count. This chain connects TRBV6-5 to TRBJ2-1; 8 bases are shared with TRBD1. Looked up from germline, CDR1 is MNHEY and CDR2 is SVGAGI. J lost 6 bases, V lost 7 bases, and 8 bases had no gene match. CDR3 size: 14 residues. The CDR3 region has the DNA TGTGCCAGCAAAGTGGCAGGGGGCATCAATGAGCAGTTCTTC. Translated: CASKVAGGINEQFF.

This sequence joins TRBV10-3 and TRBJ1-3; 12 bases are shared with TRBD1. The CDR3 is 16 amino acids. CDR1 is ENHRY, CDR2 SYGVKD, per germline. The ends lost 2 bases at V and 4 bases at J; junction bases unmatched: 3. The CDR3 region has the DNA TGTGCCATCAGTGAGGGGACAGGGGGCTCCGGAAACACCATATATTTT. This encodes CAISEGTGGSGNTIYF.

The rearrangement joins TRBV27 to TRBJ2-7; 9 bases fit TRBD2. The CDR3 consists of 16 residues. V lost 8 bases and J lost 7; bases outside the gene matches: 18. Germline V gives CDR1 MNHEY, CDR2 SMNVEV (reference sequence). The CDR3: CASARVEVAGANEQYF. The CDR3 bases are TGTGCCAGCGCGAGGGTCGAGGTAGCGGGGGCGAATGAGCAGTACTTC.

This sequence joins TRBV2 and TRBJ1-5; D uncertain. This CDR3 is 15 amino acids long. V shed 7 bases and J shed 0 bases, with 13 bases lying between them. CDR1 and CDR2 (germline): SNHLY, FYNNEI. CDR3 DNA sequence: TGTGCCAGCAATGGGCTGTCCAATAGCAATCAGCCCCAGCATTTT. Protein sequence: CASNGLSNSNQPQHF.

This clone was recorded only once. This chain joins TRBV21-1 and TRBJ2-5; the tabulated D call, TRBD2, remains unverified against the DNA. TRBV21-1 is shown as a pseudogene. The CDR3 is 16 residues long. This CDR3 reads CASSKSGRGGRETQYF. The DNA of the CDR3 is TGTGCCAGCAGCAAAAGTGGACGGGGGGGCCGGGAGACCCAGTACTTC.

This chain uses TRBV7-9 with TRBJ1-1; D is perhaps TRBD1 (5 bases). With 7 bases removed from V and 1 base from J, the gap between germline ends came to 10 bases. Germline CDR1 and CDR2: SEHNR and FQNEAQ (reference sequence). The CDR3 has 13 residues. CDR3 in amino acids: CASNPTENTEAFF. The CDR3 coding sequence is TGTGCCAGCAACCCGACAGAGAACACTGAAGCTTTCTTT.

The chain recombines TRBV7-9 with TRBJ2-1, with TRBD1 as a possible D gene (6 bases). Trimming left V 11 bases short and J 4 bases short, with 15 bases between. In germline, CDR1 is SEHNR, CDR2 FQNEAQ (reference sequence). The CDR3 is made up of 13 amino acids. The CDR3 DNA reads TGTGCCTTAGGGGGTATTGGGTACAATGAGCAGTTCTTC. It encodes CALGGIGYNEQFF.

In its sample, this clone was seen once. This chain connects TRBV9 to TRBJ1-4, with D possibly TRBD1 on 6 matching bases. The V and J ends lost 2 bases and 2 bases respectively, with 13 bases between them. CDR3 size: 16 residues. From germline, CDR1 is SGDLS and CDR2 YYNGEE. The CDR3 nucleotides are TGTGCCAGCAGCGTCGCGGCAGGGGTTACTAATGAAAAACTGTTTTTT. Its protein product is CASSVAAGVTNEKLFF. The full variable domain, rest sourced from reference TRBV9 and TRBJ1-4, is DSGVTQTPKHLITATGQRVTLRCSPRSGDLSVYWYQQSLDQGLQFLIQYYNGEERAKGNILERFSAQQFPDLHSELNLSSLELGDSALYFCASSVAAGVTNEKLFFGSGTQLSVL.

The chain couples TRBV27 to TRBJ1-1; 12 bases align to TRBD1. This CDR3 spans 21 amino acids. Looked up from germline, CDR1 is MNHEY and CDR2 is SMNVEV (reference sequence). V shed 6 bases and J 4 bases; nucleotides not matched to a gene: 24. The CDR3 region is CASSQNNPGQGARPSATEAFF. The CDR3, as DNA: TGTGCCAGCAGCCAGAATAATCCGGGACAGGGGGCTCGACCCTCGGCCACTGAAGCTTTCTTT.

The CDR3 region is CASSLRWTGVHEQYF. CDR3 nucleotide sequence: TGCGCCAGCAGCCTAAGGTGGACAGGGGTGCACGAGCAGTACTTC. The chain recombines TRBV5-1 with TRBJ2-7; 9 nucleotides agree with TRBD1. The CDR3 extends over 15 amino acids. Per germline, CDR1 SGHRS and CDR2 YFSETQ. Trimming took 4 bases from V and 5 from J; bases not matched to a gene: 10. Variable domain in full (rest from reference TRBV5-1 and TRBJ2-7): KAGVTQTPRYLIKTRGQQVTLSCSPISGHRSVSWYQQTPGQGLQFLFEYFSETQRNKGNFPGRFSGRQFSNSRSEMNVSTLELGDSALYLCASSLRWTGVHEQYFGPGTRLTVT.

This sequence joins TRBV4-3 and TRBJ2-7, with 9 bases fitting TRBD1. CDR1 and CDR2 from the germline V gene are LGHNA and YSLEER. J was trimmed by 3 bases and V by 1 base; bases with no gene match: 10. The CDR3 covers 17 residues. CDR3 bases: TGCGCCAGCAGCCAAGGGGCATCCGGGACAGGGCGCTACGAGCAGTACTTC. It codes for CASSQGASGTGRYEQYF.

This rearrangement joins TRBV19 to TRBJ1-6, with TRBD1 matching over 7 bases. CDR1 LNHDA and CDR2 SQIVND come from the germline V gene (reference sequence). CDR3 size: 14 residues. The ends lost 4 bases at V and 3 bases at J; junction bases unmatched: 0. The CDR3 loop is CASSRTGYNSPLHF. The CDR3 nucleotides are TGTGCCAGTAGTAGGACAGGCTATAATTCACCCCTCCACTTT.

The chain is built from TRBV19 and TRBJ2-2; no clear D. Trimming took off 5 bases at V and 2 bases at J, with 12 bases between the two ends. Germline loops: CDR1 LNHDA, CDR2 SQIVND (reference sequence). The CDR3 has 15 residues. The CDR3 protein is CASSLTRKNTGELFF. The CDR3, as DNA: TGTGCCAGTAGTCTGACCAGGAAAAACACCGGGGAGCTGTTTTTT.

The chain couples TRBV15 to TRBJ1-4; the match to TRBD1 covers 7 bases. Germline CDR1 reads LNHNV; CDR2 reads YYDKDF (reference sequence). Germline trimming cut 5 bases from V and 7 bases from J; bases unmatched to any gene: 10. The CDR3 runs to 15 residues. CDR3 residues: CATSFLQGTGEKLFF. The CDR3 DNA follows: TGTGCCACCAGCTTCTTACAGGGGACCGGTGAAAAACTGTTTTTT.